This TCR beta chain appears in the sequencing data of a study of T cell responses to AZD1222 COVID-19 vaccine. Study-wide context: Timing groups of about 4 and about 12 weeks for second doses were pooled. Regarding the study as a whole: Unmutated variant regions reportedly attract nearly half of all spike-specific TCRs. Females made up more of the donors, who were largely white British, and clonal diversity may have come out too low. The span of vaccine-associated CD4 TCRs extended across spike, with dominance at 160-218 and 743-854.

This table comes from immunoSEQ multiplex PCR, and its TCRdb copy is limited to in-frame clones, with some not included. The sample shows 150,000 or so clones, about 89% of them seen only once. V was clipped by 5 bases and J by 4 bases, with 20 bases between them. Germline-derived CDR1 and CDR2 are SGHTA and FQGNSA. The CDR3 loop spans 16 amino acids. With regard to this clone: Its specificity is unknown.

The TCR originated in an adult in good health. The chain uses TRBV7-2 and TRBJ1-1; a possible D gene is TRBD1 (5 bases). Specimen: peripheral blood, collected on day 0 of AZD1222 vaccination. CDR3 nucleotide sequence: TGTGCCAGCAGCCCCCCGGGGACTCCCTTAGCCACTGAAGCTTTCTTT. It encodes CASSPPGTPLATEAFF.